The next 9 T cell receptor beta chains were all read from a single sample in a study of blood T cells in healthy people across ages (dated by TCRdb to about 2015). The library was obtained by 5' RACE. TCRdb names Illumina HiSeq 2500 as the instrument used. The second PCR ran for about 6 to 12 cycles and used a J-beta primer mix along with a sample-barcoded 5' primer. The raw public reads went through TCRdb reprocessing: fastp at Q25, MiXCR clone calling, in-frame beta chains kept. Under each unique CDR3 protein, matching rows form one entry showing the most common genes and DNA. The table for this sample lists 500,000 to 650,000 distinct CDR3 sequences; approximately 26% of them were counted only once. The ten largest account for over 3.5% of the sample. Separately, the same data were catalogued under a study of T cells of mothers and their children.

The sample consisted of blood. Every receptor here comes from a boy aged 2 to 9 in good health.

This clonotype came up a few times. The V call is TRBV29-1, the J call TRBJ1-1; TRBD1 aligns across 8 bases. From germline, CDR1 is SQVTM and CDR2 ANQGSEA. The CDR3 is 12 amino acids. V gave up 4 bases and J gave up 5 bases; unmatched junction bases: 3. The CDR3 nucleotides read TGCAGCGTTGGACAGGGGCATACTGAAGCTTTCTTT. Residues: CSVGQGHTEAFF.

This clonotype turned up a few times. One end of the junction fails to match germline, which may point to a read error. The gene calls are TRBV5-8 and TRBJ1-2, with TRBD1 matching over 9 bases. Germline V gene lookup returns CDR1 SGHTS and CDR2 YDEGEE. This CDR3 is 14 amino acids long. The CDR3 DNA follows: TGCGCCAGCAGCTTGCAGGACAGGGGTAATGGCTACACCTTC. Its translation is CASSLQDRGNGYTF.

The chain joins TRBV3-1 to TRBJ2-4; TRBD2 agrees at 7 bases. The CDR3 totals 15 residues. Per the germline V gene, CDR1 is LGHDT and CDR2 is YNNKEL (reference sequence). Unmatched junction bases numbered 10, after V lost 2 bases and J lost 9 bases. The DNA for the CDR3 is TGTGCCAGCAGCCAAATTCGCGCGGGAGTGGTCATTCAGTACTTC. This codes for CASSQIRAGVVIQYF.

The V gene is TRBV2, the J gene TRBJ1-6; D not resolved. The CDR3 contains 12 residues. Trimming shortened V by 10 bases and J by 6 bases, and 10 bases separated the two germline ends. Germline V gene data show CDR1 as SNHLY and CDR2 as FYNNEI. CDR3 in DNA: TGTGCCACTTCAAAGGTTAATTCACCCCTCCACTTT. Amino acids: CATSKVNSPLHF.

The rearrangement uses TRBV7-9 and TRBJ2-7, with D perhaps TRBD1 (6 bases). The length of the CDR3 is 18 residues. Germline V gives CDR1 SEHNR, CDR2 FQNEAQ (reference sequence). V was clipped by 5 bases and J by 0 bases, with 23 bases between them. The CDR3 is CASSPIGLQGSLSYEQYF. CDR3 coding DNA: TGTGCCAGCAGCCCCATAGGACTCCAGGGGTCCCTCTCCTACGAGCAGTACTTC.

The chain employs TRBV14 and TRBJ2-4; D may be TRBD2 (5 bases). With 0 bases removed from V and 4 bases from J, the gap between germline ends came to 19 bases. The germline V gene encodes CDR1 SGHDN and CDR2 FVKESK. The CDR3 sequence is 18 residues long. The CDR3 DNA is TGTGCCAGCAGCCAAGATATTGCGGGTTCGGGCAGGAAAAACATTCAGTACTTC. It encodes CASSQDIAGSGRKNIQYF. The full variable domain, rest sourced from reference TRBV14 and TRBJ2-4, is EAGVTQFPSHSVIEKGQTVTLRCDPISGHDNLYWYRRVMGKEIKFLLHFVKESKQDESGMPNNRFLAERTGGTYSTLKVQPAELEDSGVYFCASSQDIAGSGRKNIQYFGAGTRLSVL.

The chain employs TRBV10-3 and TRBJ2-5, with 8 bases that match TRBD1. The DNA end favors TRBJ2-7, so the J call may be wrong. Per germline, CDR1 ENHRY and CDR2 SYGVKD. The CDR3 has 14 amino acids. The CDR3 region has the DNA TGTGCCATCAGGCCACAGACAGGGGACTACGAGCAGTACTTC. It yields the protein CAIRPQTGDYEQYF.

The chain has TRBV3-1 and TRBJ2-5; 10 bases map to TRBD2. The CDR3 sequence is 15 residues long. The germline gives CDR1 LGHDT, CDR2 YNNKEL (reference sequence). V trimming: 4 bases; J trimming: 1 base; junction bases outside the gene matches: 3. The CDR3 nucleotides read TGTGCCAGCAGCCCTAGCGGGAGTTTCCAAGAGACCCAGTACTTC. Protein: CASSPSGSFQETQYF.

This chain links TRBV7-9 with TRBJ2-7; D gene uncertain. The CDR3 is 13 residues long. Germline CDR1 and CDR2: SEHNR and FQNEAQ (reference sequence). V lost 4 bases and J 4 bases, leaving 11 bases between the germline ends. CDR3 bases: TGTGCCAGCAGCTCCCTCCCCAATTACGAGCAGTACTTC. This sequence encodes CASSSLPNYEQYF.